A single sample gave rise to the 30 T cell receptor beta chains below, sequenced in a study of graft-versus-host responses after intestinal transplantation. The antigens these receptors bind are not known. Profiling relied on immunoSEQ multiplex PCR, and the TCRdb table lists in-frame clones only, not all of them. The sample has about 100,000 clones, approximately 84% seen once. The material sequenced was unstimulated CD4+ T cells sorted from spleen or lymph node cells, taken before intestinal transplant. The receptors stem from a human donor who received an intestinal transplant.

V is TRBV5-1 and J is TRBJ2-7, with no clear D. There are 13 residues in the CDR3. The germline V gene encodes CDR1 SGHRS and CDR2 YFSETQ. The ends were cut back, 2 bases at V and 3 bases at J, with 9 bases in the middle. CDR3 loop: CASSLLWGYEQYF. The CDR3 DNA reads TGCGCCAGCAGCTTATTATGGGGCTACGAGCAGTACTTC. Complete variable domain (other parts from reference TRBV5-1 and TRBJ2-7): KAGVTQTPRYLIKTRGQQVTLSCSPISGHRSVSWYQQTPGQGLQFLFEYFSETQRNKGNFPGRFSGRQFSNSRSEMNVSTLELGDSALYLCASSLLWGYEQYFGPGTRLTVT.

This clone has more than one count but fewer than ten. The chain joins TRBV6-1 to TRBJ2-2; D is possibly TRBD2 (5 bases). This CDR3 is 14 amino acids long. Germline loops: CDR1 MNHNS, CDR2 SASEGT. Trimming took 6 bases from V and 4 from J, leaving 12 bases between them. The DNA for the CDR3 is TGTGCCAGCAGGAGACCGAGCGGCACCGGGGAGCTGTTTTTT. It is translated as CASRRPSGTGELFF.

This sequence joins TRBV6-5 and TRBJ2-5, with a possible D match to TRBD2 (5 bases). Between the trimmed V and J ends, which lost 2 bases and 7 bases, there was a span of 11 bases. CDR1 MNHEY and CDR2 SVGAGI come from the germline V gene. The CDR3 is 13 residues long. The CDR3 DNA is TGTGCCAGCAGTTACAGGGAAGGAGGGACCCAGTACTTC. It codes for CASSYREGGTQYF.

The chain couples TRBV5-4 to TRBJ1-1; D gene unclear. There are 12 residues in the CDR3. The V end was cut by 2 bases, the J end by 3 bases, with 5 bases between. Germline V gene lookup returns CDR1 SGHNT and CDR2 YYREEE (reference sequence). The CDR3 loop reads CASSFRDTEAFF. The CDR3 DNA is TGTGCCAGCAGCTTCCGCGACACTGAAGCTTTCTTT. Supplemented by reference TRBV5-4 and TRBJ1-1, the full variable domain reads ETGVTQSPTHLIKTRGQQVTLRCSSQSGHNTVSWYQQALGQGPQFIFQYYREEENGRGNFPPRFSGLQFPNYSSELNVNALELDDSALYLCASSFRDTEAFFGQGTRLTVV.

The V and J genes are TRBV2 and TRBJ1-5, with 9 bases that match TRBD1. This CDR3 region has 17 residues. After removal of 5 bases from V and 3 bases from J, the junction contained 11 bases not matched to a gene. Germline loops: CDR1 SNHLY, CDR2 FYNNEI. The CDR3 sequence: CASSRRLGTGSNQPQHF. The CDR3 DNA reads as TGTGCCAGCAGTAGGCGACTCGGGACAGGGTCCAATCAGCCCCAGCATTTT. Complete variable domain (other parts from reference TRBV2 and TRBJ1-5): EPEVTQTPSHQVTQMGQEVILRCVPISNHLYFYWYRQILGQKVEFLVSFYNNEISEKSEIFDDQFSVERPDGSNFTLKIRSTKLEDSAMYFCASSRRLGTGSNQPQHFGDGTRLSIL.

The chain combines TRBV5-3 with TRBJ1-2, with a possible D match to TRBD1 (5 bases). TRBV5-3 is marked as an open reading frame, function uncertain. Trimming shortened V by 3 bases and J by 7 bases, and 16 bases separated the two germline ends. The CDR3 extends over 14 amino acids. The CDR3, as DNA: TGTGCCAGAAGCTCCTTAGGGGTGGTCCTTGGCTACACCTTC. Amino acid sequence: CARSSLGVVLGYTF.

The J gene is TRBJ2-1, the V gene TRBV6-5; unclear D gene. Germline V gives CDR1 MNHEY, CDR2 SVGAGI. V dropped 1 base and J dropped 0 bases, with 7 bases sitting between them. The length of the CDR3 is 15 residues. CDR3 DNA sequence: TGTGCCAGCAGTTACTTGGATAGCTCCTACAATGAGCAGTTCTTC. This translates into CASSYLDSSYNEQFF.

The rearrangement uses TRBV4-1 and TRBJ2-3, with 7 bases identical to TRBD2. Trimming at V came to 1 base and at J to 5 bases, leaving 6 bases not matched to a gene. Looked up from germline, CDR1 is MGHRA and CDR2 is YSYEKL. The CDR3 covers 15 residues. In nucleotides, the CDR3 is TGCGCCAGCAGCCAAGCGGCGGGAGCGGTAGATACGCAGTATTTT. Its translation is CASSQAAGAVDTQYF.

This rearrangement joins TRBV6-6 to TRBJ1-2; TRBD1 aligns across 9 bases. V dropped 5 bases and J dropped 8; count of bases not matched to a gene: 9. Germline V CDR1 and CDR2: MNHNY, SVGAGI (reference sequence). The CDR3 is 14 residues long. CDR3 nucleotide sequence: TGTGCCAGCAGTACCGAGACAGGGGGGAGGGGCTACACCTTC. This codes for CASSTETGGRGYTF.

The J gene is TRBJ2-2, the V gene TRBV18; 8 bases agree with TRBD1. CDR3 size: 16 residues. Germline assignment: CDR1 KGHSH and CDR2 LQKENI. V dropped 3 bases and J dropped 3; count of bases not matched to a gene: 6. CDR3: CASSPGTGPYTGELFF. The CDR3 bases are TGTGCCAGCTCACCCGGGACAGGTCCCTACACCGGGGAGCTGTTTTTT. The whole variable domain, filled in from reference TRBV18 and TRBJ2-2, reads NAGVMQNPRHLVRRRGQEARLRCSPMKGHSHVYWYRQLPEEGLKFMVYLQKENIIDESGMPKERFSAEFPKEGPSILRIQQVVRGDSAAYFCASSPGTGPYTGELFFGEGSRLTVL.

The chain links TRBV2 to TRBJ2-7; 10 nucleotides match TRBD1. The CDR3 totals 12 residues. Germline V gene data show CDR1 as SNHLY and CDR2 as FYNNEI. The CDR3 is CATRDRGDEQYF. In DNA form, the CDR3 reads TGTGCAACCAGGGACAGGGGCGACGAGCAGTACTTC.

This chain connects TRBV4-1 to TRBJ2-3, with D possibly being TRBD1 or TRBD2 (5 bases each). The CDR3 totals 16 residues. The germline V gene encodes CDR1 MGHRA and CDR2 YSYEKL. Deletions cut 0 bases from V and 0 bases from J, with 10 bases between. CDR3 nucleotide sequence: TGCGCCAGCAGCCAAGATCCCGGGGCTAGCACAGATACGCAGTATTTT. Protein: CASSQDPGASTDTQYF.

The rearrangement uses TRBV5-4 and TRBJ2-5, with 10 bases matching TRBD2. CDR3 length: 17 residues. Unmatched junction bases numbered 11, after V lost 4 bases and J lost 2 bases. Germline loops: CDR1 SGHNT, CDR2 YYREEE (reference sequence). This chain's CDR3 is CASSPGLAGVVQETQYF. CDR3 nucleotides: TGTGCCAGCAGCCCGGGGCTAGCGGGAGTGGTTCAAGAGACCCAGTACTTC.

A note on this clone: The CDR3 does not close with the conserved phenylalanine or tryptophan, likely indicating a read error. The limits of the CDR3 on the DNA are not certain, so only TCRdb's listed CDR3 is given. This sequence joins TRBV7-5 and TRBJ1-1. TRBV7-5 is a pseudogene locus. The CDR3 is made up of 9 amino acids, end residues included. This CDR3 reads CVRSLAGLG.

The chain joins TRBV6-1 to TRBJ2-1; TRBD2 matches 10 bases. Germline-derived CDR1 and CDR2 are MNHNS and SASEGT. V lost 6 bases and J lost 4; bases outside the gene matches: 6. There are 15 residues in the CDR3. The CDR3 here is CASRDLAGAYNEQFF. CDR3 DNA: TGTGCCAGCAGGGATCTAGCGGGAGCGTACAATGAGCAGTTCTTC.

This chain uses TRBV5-6 with TRBJ1-6, with D perhaps TRBD1 (5 bases). Trimming took off 1 base at V and 7 bases at J, with 12 bases between the two ends. Per the germline V gene, CDR1 is SGHDT and CDR2 is YYEEEE. This CDR3 is 15 amino acids long. The CDR3 spells CASSLLQGGNSPLHF. The DNA of the CDR3 is TGTGCCAGCAGCTTGCTGCAGGGTGGGAATTCACCCCTCCACTTT.

This sequence joins TRBV11-1 and TRBJ2-5; D is unresolved. The CDR3 spans 15 residues. Looked up from germline, CDR1 is SGHAT and CDR2 is FQDESV (reference sequence). Trimming shortened V by 1 base and J by 9 bases, and 18 bases separated the two germline ends. The CDR3 sequence: CASSLVRGPPLAQYF. CDR3 bases: TGTGCCAGCAGCTTAGTCCGTGGCCCCCCGTTGGCCCAGTACTTC.

The genes are TRBV4-2 and TRBJ2-3, with D perhaps being TRBD1 or TRBD2 (5 bases each). V was trimmed by 1 base and J by 4 bases, leaving 12 bases between them. The length of the CDR3 is 15 residues. Germline lookup yields CDR1 LGHNA and CDR2 YNFKEQ. The CDR3 loop reads CASSQVSGPADTQYF. The DNA of the CDR3 is TGTGCCAGCAGCCAAGTATCGGGGCCAGCAGATACGCAGTATTTT.

The rearrangement joins TRBV4-1 to TRBJ1-6; the D gene is possibly TRBD1 (5 bases). V lost 2 bases to trimming and J lost 7 bases, with 15 bases between them. Germline lookup yields CDR1 MGHRA and CDR2 YSYEKL. CDR3 size: 16 residues. CDR3 DNA: TGCGCCAGCAGCCAACCTAGGCGGGGGGTCAATTCACCCCTCCACTTT. This sequence encodes CASSQPRRGVNSPLHF.

V gene TRBV20-1 combines with J gene TRBJ2-7; the D is unclear. The germline V gene has CDR1 DFQATT and CDR2 SNEGSKA (reference sequence). Trimming removed 6 bases from V and 3 bases from J, with 9 bases in between. The CDR3 extends over 11 amino acids. CDR3 residues: CSATTHYEQYF. The CDR3 DNA sequence: TGCAGTGCAACTACTCACTACGAGCAGTACTTC.

The chain carries TRBV6-1 and TRBJ2-5, with 10 bases identical to TRBD1. The germline V gene has CDR1 MNHNS and CDR2 SASEGT. V was clipped by 0 bases and J by 6 bases; unmatched bases: 4. This CDR3 region has 15 residues. Here the CDR3 DNA reads TGTGCCAGCAGTGAAGCTTGGACAGGGGGAAAGACCCAGTACTTC. Translation gives CASSEAWTGGKTQYF.

This clone was seen just once. The chain joins TRBV5-1 to TRBJ2-5, with D possibly TRBD1 on 6 matching bases. Near its end, the DNA agrees better with TRBJ2-7, so the J call may be wrong. The germline gives CDR1 SGHRS, CDR2 YFSETQ. The CDR3 totals 15 residues. CDR3 protein: CASSWGHRSSYEQYF. In nucleotides, the CDR3 is TGCGCCAGCAGCTGGGGACACCGAAGCTCCTACGAGCAGTACTTC.

The chain has TRBV30 and TRBJ2-7, with D perhaps TRBD1 (6 bases). The CDR3 contains 14 residues. CDR1 is GTSNPN and CDR2 is SVGIG in the germline V gene (reference sequence). Trimming pared 2 bases from V and 6 bases from J, leaving 17 bases between. The chain's CDR3 is CAWSRDIMPGEQYF. CDR3 DNA: TGTGCCTGGAGTAGGGACATAATGCCGGGCGAGCAGTACTTC.

The chain is built from TRBV2 and TRBJ1-4, with D possibly matching TRBD1 (5 bases). The germline V gene encodes CDR1 SNHLY and CDR2 FYNNEI. V lost 8 bases, J lost 0 bases, and 13 bases lay in between. CDR3 length: 15 residues. The CDR3 protein is CASAVRGATNEKLFF. The CDR3, as DNA: TGTGCCAGCGCCGTCCGGGGGGCAACTAATGAAAAACTGTTTTTT. Filled out from reference TRBV2 and TRBJ1-4, the complete variable domain reads EPEVTQTPSHQVTQMGQEVILRCVPISNHLYFYWYRQILGQKVEFLVSFYNNEISEKSEIFDDQFSVERPDGSNFTLKIRSTKLEDSAMYFCASAVRGATNEKLFFGSGTQLSVL.

The rearrangement links TRBV7-9 to TRBJ1-2; D gene unclear. The CDR3 has 16 amino acids. V was cut by 0 bases and J by 7 bases, with 18 bases left in between. In germline, CDR1 is SEHNR, CDR2 FQNEAQ (reference sequence). The CDR3 is CASSLALGRLSAGYTF. The CDR3 nucleotides are TGTGCCAGCAGCTTAGCGCTCGGGAGATTGAGTGCTGGCTACACCTTC.

J is TRBJ2-7 and V is TRBV2, with D tentatively TRBD1 or TRBD2 (5 bases each). V was trimmed by 7 bases and J by 4 bases, leaving 20 bases between them. The CDR3 has 15 amino acids. CDR1 is SNHLY and CDR2 is FYNNEI in the germline V gene. CDR3 sequence (DNA): TGTGCCAGCAAGCTGGGGCAGGGAGAGGATTACGAGCAGTACTTC. Its protein is CASKLGQGEDYEQYF.

The chain joins TRBV29-1 to TRBJ1-1; 9 bases align to TRBD1. CDR1 is SQVTM and CDR2 is ANQGSEA in the germline V gene. V lost 7 bases to trimming and J lost 1 base; unmatched junction nucleotides: 4. The CDR3 has 13 residues. The CDR3: CSAMTGGNTEAFF. The CDR3 DNA sequence: TGCAGCGCCATGACAGGGGGGAACACTGAAGCTTTCTTT.

CDR3 in amino acids: CASLGGAPSNVLTF. The CDR3 DNA reads as TGTGCCAGCCTCGGGGGGGCCCCCTCCAACGTCCTGACTTTC. The chain joins TRBV9 to TRBJ2-6, with 8 bases matching TRBD2. Germline values: CDR1 SGDLS, CDR2 YYNGEE. This CDR3 has 14 amino acids. The V segment lost 7 bases and the J segment 8 bases; nucleotides outside the gene matches: 8.

The chain has TRBV11-1 and TRBJ2-1; possibly TRBD1 for D (7 bases). V was clipped by 2 bases and J by 7 bases, with 12 bases between them. Germline lookup yields CDR1 SGHAT and CDR2 FQDESV (reference sequence). The CDR3 covers 14 residues. Here the CDR3 reads CASSLWAGGNEQFF. CDR3 coding DNA: TGTGCCAGCAGCTTATGGGCAGGGGGGAATGAGCAGTTCTTC.

This clone was recorded once. J is TRBJ2-2 and V is TRBV19; D remains ambiguous. Trimming cost V 6 bases and J 5 bases, with 10 bases left between them. The germline gives CDR1 LNHDA, CDR2 SQIVND (reference sequence). The length of the CDR3 is 13 residues. For the CDR3, the DNA is TGTGCCAGTAGATTAATCGGGACCGGGGAGCTGTTTTTT. Protein sequence: CASRLIGTGELFF. Full variable domain (missing parts from reference TRBV19 and TRBJ2-2): DGGITQSPKYLFRKEGQNVTLSCEQNLNHDAMYWYRQDPGQGLRLIYYSQIVNDFQKGDIAEGYSVSREKKESFPLTVTSAQKNPTAFYLCASRLIGTGELFFGEGSRLTVL.